The 27 T cell receptor beta chains given below trace back to one sample, sequenced in a study of memory CD4+ T cells and cytomegalovirus serostatus. Data came from immunoSEQ multiplex PCR; TCRdb stores just in-frame clones and leaves some out. This table has approximately 40,000 clones, 75% to 85% appearing once. Single viable CD3+CD4+CD8-CD45RO+ cells were sorted as the memory CD4+ T cells. The sequencing input was memory CD4+ T cells from blood. The origin of the receptors is an adult in good health and CMV-seronegative.

This chain uses TRBV7-2 with TRBJ2-3; D might be TRBD2 (6 bases). The germline CDR1 and CDR2 sequences are SGHTA and FQGNSA. This CDR3 is built from 16 residues. Trimming took off 5 bases at V and 3 bases at J, with 18 bases between the two ends. The CDR3 DNA reads TGTGCCAGCAGCCCCACCCGGGAGTTAAGGACAGATACGCAGTATTTT. Translated: CASSPTRELRTDTQYF.

The gene calls are TRBV6-6 and TRBJ2-3; possible D gene TRBD1, 5 bases. The CDR3 sequence is 14 residues long. In germline, CDR1 is MNHNY, CDR2 SVGAGI (reference sequence). V was trimmed by 2 bases and J by 2 bases, leaving 8 bases between them. CDR3 in DNA: TGTGCCAGCAGTTACGGGGCAGACACAGATACGCAGTATTTT. Its translation: CASSYGADTDTQYF.

The gene calls are TRBV9 and TRBJ1-1; D gene unclear. Germline CDR1 is SGDLS and CDR2 is YYNGEE. The CDR3 consists of 13 residues. V gave up 0 bases and J gave up 5 bases, with 8 bases separating them. CDR3 nucleotides: TGTGCCAGCAGCGTAGGGCGGTCGACTGAAGCTTTCTTT. It is translated as CASSVGRSTEAFF.

The V and J genes are TRBV7-2 and TRBJ2-1; the D gene is possibly TRBD1 (6 bases). Trimming took 4 bases from V and 6 from J, leaving 10 bases between them. This CDR3 region has 13 residues. CDR1 and CDR2 (germline): SGHTA, FQGNSA. The DNA for the CDR3 is TGTGCCAGCAGCTCGGACAGACGCAATGAGCAGTTCTTC. Translation gives CASSSDRRNEQFF.

The V call is TRBV7-7, the J call TRBJ2-7; D is undetermined. Trimming shortened V by 1 base and J by 3 bases, and 7 bases separated the two germline ends. The CDR3 is 13 residues long. Germline V lookup: CDR1 SSHAT, CDR2 FNYEAQ (reference sequence). The CDR3 sequence: CASSLEINYEQYF. The CDR3 DNA reads TGTGCCAGCAGCTTAGAAATCAACTACGAGCAGTACTTC.

This clone was detected only once. The rearrangement joins TRBV28 to TRBJ1-5; the D is unclear. The CDR3 length is 16 residues. Trimming took off 7 bases at V and 0 bases at J, with 16 bases between the two ends. The germline CDR1 and CDR2 sequences are MDHEN and SYDVKM. This CDR3 is CASTSAGSYSNQPQHF. CDR3 nucleotides: TGTGCCAGCACTTCTGCCGGGTCTTATAGCAATCAGCCCCAGCATTTT.

The chain combines TRBV5-1 with TRBJ2-1; possibly TRBD1 or TRBD2 for D (5 bases each). This CDR3 has 16 amino acids. Looked up from germline, CDR1 is SGHRS and CDR2 is YFSETQ. Between the trimmed V and J ends, which lost 4 bases and 2 bases, there was a span of 16 bases. The CDR3 sequence: CASSPGTRAPYNEQFF. CDR3 DNA sequence: TGCGCCAGCAGCCCCGGGACCCGGGCGCCCTACAATGAGCAGTTCTTC.

The chain uses TRBV25-1 and TRBJ1-4; D ambiguous. There are 12 residues in the CDR3. The germline CDR1 and CDR2 sequences are MGHDK and SYGVNS. V was cut by 4 bases and J by 7 bases, with 7 bases left in between. CDR3 bases: TGTGCCAGCAGTGGAGGGTCTGAAAAACTGTTTTTT. Its protein is CASSGGSEKLFF.

This clone was seen a handful of times. CDR3: CASSYRGQGTYEQYF. The CDR3 nucleotides read TGTGCCAGCAGTTACCGGGGACAGGGTACCTACGAGCAGTACTTC. This sequence joins TRBV6-5 and TRBJ2-7; TRBD1 matches 9 bases. Germline CDR1 and CDR2: MNHEY and SVGAGI. The CDR3 contains 15 residues. After removal of 2 bases from V and 2 bases from J, the junction contained 4 bases not matched to a gene.

V gene TRBV9 combines with J gene TRBJ2-2; perhaps TRBD1 as D (5 bases). The CDR3 length is 15 residues. Germline loops: CDR1 SGDLS, CDR2 YYNGEE. Trimming shortened V by 4 bases and J by 3 bases, and 13 bases separated the two germline ends. CDR3 region: CASSPNLGDTGELFF. For the CDR3, the DNA is TGTGCCAGCAGCCCCAACTTAGGGGACACCGGGGAGCTGTTTTTT.

The chain is built from TRBV5-4 and TRBJ2-3; D gene uncertain. The length of the CDR3 is 15 residues. The germline V gene encodes CDR1 SGHNT and CDR2 YYREEE (reference sequence). V lost 4 bases, J lost 0 bases, and 12 bases lay in between. The CDR3 region is CASSPPITSTDTQYF. As DNA, the CDR3 is TGTGCCAGCAGCCCCCCGATCACTAGCACAGATACGCAGTATTTT.

This chain links TRBV27 with TRBJ1-3, with a possible D match to TRBD1 (6 bases). Germline CDR1 is MNHEY and CDR2 is SMNVEV (reference sequence). The CDR3 extends over 16 amino acids. V gave up 0 bases and J gave up 0 bases, with 9 bases separating them. The CDR3 spells CASSLSKGGSGNTIYF. As DNA, the CDR3 is TGTGCCAGCAGTTTATCGAAAGGGGGCTCTGGAAACACCATATATTTT.

The chain combines TRBV5-1 with TRBJ1-4, with D possibly matching TRBD1 (6 bases). Germline loops: CDR1 SGHRS, CDR2 YFSETQ. There are 13 residues in the CDR3. V was cut by 2 bases and J by 5 bases, with 7 bases left in between. The CDR3 coding sequence is TGCGCCAGCAGCTTAGGACAGAATGAAAAACTGTTTTTT. It is translated as CASSLGQNEKLFF.

This clone was counted between two and nine times. This chain links TRBV7-2 with TRBJ1-3, with 7 bases that match TRBD1. CDR1 and CDR2 from the germline V gene are SGHTA and FQGNSA. J was trimmed by 8 bases and V by 4 bases; bases with no gene match: 14. The CDR3 extends over 16 amino acids. Written as DNA, the CDR3 is TGTGCCAGCAGCTCGTGGACAGGCTTTCGAGGGGACACCATATATTTT. Amino acids: CASSSWTGFRGDTIYF.

The chain links TRBV5-1 to TRBJ2-7, with D unclear. Trimming left V 4 bases short and J 4 bases short, with 6 bases between. CDR1 is SGHRS, CDR2 YFSETQ, per germline. The CDR3 runs 11 residues. For the CDR3, the DNA is TGCGCCAGCAGCGAGCAATACGAGCAGTACTTC. Protein: CASSEQYEQYF.

The chain recombines TRBV18 with TRBJ2-5, with unresolved D. Trimming took 5 bases from V and 2 from J, leaving 15 bases between them. Germline assignment: CDR1 KGHSH and CDR2 LQKENI. CDR3 length equals 15 residues. The CDR3 DNA reads as TGTGCCAGCTCAGTAACCGGTCCCGAACAAGAGACCCAGTACTTC. The encoded protein is CASSVTGPEQETQYF.

The V gene is TRBV28, the J gene TRBJ2-1, with a possible D match to TRBD2 (7 bases). Germline CDR1 reads MDHEN; CDR2 reads SYDVKM. This CDR3 spans 16 amino acids. Trimming pared 7 bases from V and 3 bases from J, leaving 19 bases between. The CDR3: CASTIGGQLDYNEQFF. The CDR3 DNA follows: TGTGCCAGCACGATCGGGGGGCAGCTCGACTACAATGAGCAGTTCTTC.

The chain has TRBV7-2 and TRBJ1-2; perhaps TRBD1 as D (5 bases). The CDR3 is 12 amino acids. V was trimmed by 5 bases and J by 4 bases, leaving 8 bases between them. CDR1 and CDR2 from the germline V gene are SGHTA and FQGNSA. The CDR3: CASSNGGYGYTF. The DNA for the CDR3 is TGTGCCAGCAGCAACGGGGGCTATGGCTACACCTTC.

This clone has a handful of counts. This chain uses TRBV30 with TRBJ1-1; a weak D match, TRBD1 (6 bases). Between the trimmed V and J ends, which lost 6 bases and 3 bases, there was a span of 26 bases. Looked up from germline, CDR1 is GTSNPN and CDR2 is SVGIG (reference sequence). This CDR3 has 17 amino acids. The CDR3 is CACQGGSGGALDTEAFF. The DNA of the CDR3 is TGTGCCTGCCAAGGGGGGTCCGGGGGAGCGTTGGACACTGAAGCTTTCTTT.

This clone was counted a single time. J is TRBJ2-1 and V is TRBV18, with 10 bases lining up with TRBD2. Germline V gene lookup returns CDR1 KGHSH and CDR2 LQKENI. CDR3 size: 17 residues. Trimming took 1 base from V and 1 from J; bases not matched to a gene: 4. The CDR3 DNA reads TGTGCCAGCTCACCACAACCTAGCGGGAGATCCTACAATGAGCAGTTCTTC. This encodes CASSPQPSGRSYNEQFF.

This clone was picked up a small number of times. V is TRBV4-3 and J is TRBJ2-3; the match to TRBD2 covers 11 bases. Germline V gives CDR1 LGHNA, CDR2 YSLEER. This CDR3 spans 17 amino acids. V lost 1 base to trimming and J lost 0 bases; unmatched junction nucleotides: 3. Here the CDR3 reads CASSQGLAGTSTDTQYF. CDR3 nucleotide sequence: TGCGCCAGCAGCCAAGGACTAGCGGGAACTAGCACAGATACGCAGTATTTT.

V and J are TRBV28 and TRBJ2-6; D is possibly TRBD1 (6 bases). The V gene's germline CDR1 is MDHEN and CDR2 SYDVKM. V was cut by 5 bases and J by 0 bases, with 14 bases left in between. The CDR3 totals 17 residues. The CDR3 is CASSTRGTFSGANVLTF. CDR3 coding DNA: TGTGCCAGCAGTACCAGGGGTACTTTCTCTGGGGCCAACGTCCTGACTTTC. The full variable domain, with the rest looked up from reference TRBV28 and TRBJ2-6, is DVKVTQSSRYLVKRTGEKVFLECVQDMDHENMFWYRQDPGLGLRLIYFSYDVKMKEKGDIPEGYSVSREKKERFSLILESASTNQTSMYLCASSTRGTFSGANVLTFGAGSRLTVL.

This clone was seen a few times. The J gene is TRBJ2-7, the V gene TRBV10-2; TRBD2 agrees at 7 bases. Germline V lookup: CDR1 WSHSY, CDR2 SAAADI. The V gene end was trimmed by 3 bases and the J gene end by 2 bases; junction bases not matched to a gene: 7. CDR3 length: 15 amino acids. The DNA of the CDR3 is TGCGCCAGCAGTGACCTCGGGGACTATACCTACGAGCAGTACTTC. Residues: CASSDLGDYTYEQYF.

The CDR3 spells CASSLDRTHNEQFF. The DNA for the CDR3 is TGTGCCAGCAGCTTAGACAGGACCCACAATGAGCAGTTCTTC. The chain links TRBV7-2 to TRBJ2-1, with TRBD1 as a possible D gene (5 bases). The CDR3 runs to 14 residues. V lost 1 base to trimming and J lost 5 bases, with 9 bases between them. Germline V CDR1 and CDR2: SGHTA, FQGNSA.

The chain carries TRBV11-2 and TRBJ2-6, with no clear D. Germline V gene sequence: CDR1 SGHAT, CDR2 FQNNGV. With 4 bases removed from V and 0 bases from J, the gap between germline ends came to 13 bases. This CDR3 has 17 amino acids. CDR3 DNA sequence: TGTGCCAGCAGCTCGACCCTACGGGTCTCTGGGGCCAACGTCCTGACTTTC. This codes for CASSSTLRVSGANVLTF.

The chain links TRBV6-1 to TRBJ2-7; TRBD2 agrees at 8 bases. CDR3 size: 16 residues. Germline CDR1 reads MNHNS; CDR2 reads SASEGT. The junction had 12 bases not matched to a gene; V was cut back by 3 bases and J by 5 bases. CDR3 region: CASSEVALPGGNEQYF. CDR3 coding DNA: TGTGCCAGCAGTGAGGTAGCACTCCCGGGGGGGAACGAGCAGTACTTC.

J is TRBJ2-1 and V is TRBV7-9; D gene unclear. This CDR3 spans 17 amino acids. Trimming took off 4 bases at V and 0 bases at J, with 16 bases between the two ends. The V gene's germline CDR1 is SEHNR and CDR2 FQNEAQ (reference sequence). The DNA for the CDR3 is TGTGCCAGCAGCTCCCAGTTACAGAGAGGCTCCTACAATGAGCAGTTCTTC. This encodes CASSSQLQRGSYNEQFF.